The T cell receptor beta chain described here comes from a study of blood T cell repertoires in COVID-19. Study as a whole: COVID-19 samples, acute and convalescent, were from the United States, Italy and Spain. In each case, the material was cDNA or gDNA derived from T cells, B-cell-depleted T cells, or PBMCs.

The CDR3 runs to 14 residues. V shed 3 bases and J shed 6 bases, with 11 bases lying between them. Germline V CDR1 and CDR2: MNHNS, SASEGT. This clone was counted a few times. In the original workflow: Estimates of nucleated cell counts were drawn from the amplification of reference gene primers. Generated by immunoSEQ multiplex PCR, the TCRdb table keeps only in-frame clones and is missing some. V and J calls and clone size follow that table, whereas D and trimming were derived from the DNA. This table has about 57,000 clones, 82% appearing once. The sequenced sample consisted of peripheral blood. The sequence came from a woman aged 55-69 years with acute or convalescent COVID-19. The chain links TRBV6-1 to TRBJ2-2; D perhaps matches TRBD1 (6 bases). In DNA, the CDR3 is TGTGCCAGCAGTGACAACAGGGCTGCCGGGGAGCTGTTTTTT. This sequence encodes CASSDNRAAGELFF.